These 5 T cell receptor beta chains share one sample of origin, sequenced in a study of monozygotic twins with inflammatory bowel disease. Following a re-call of the 5' RACE reads, TCRdb has one entry per CDR3 protein and lacks DNA. Its listing shows roughly 320,000 distinct CDR3 sequences. Sequenced input: blood. These receptor sequences come from a human donor with ulcerative colitis or Crohn's disease, or a healthy co-twin of an affected twin (not recorded which).

The rearrangement joins TRBV20-1 to TRBJ2-7; TCRdb names TRBD1, which stays unverified in the absence of DNA. CDR1 is DFQATT and CDR2 is SNEGSKA in the germline V gene (reference sequence). The CDR3 totals 13 residues. This chain's CDR3 is CSAPGVHRLEQYF.

This sequence joins TRBV5-6 and TRBJ2-1; TCRdb designates TRBD1, a call that cannot be tested without DNA. Germline assignment: CDR1 SGHDT and CDR2 YYEEEE. The CDR3 runs 14 residues. CDR3 region: CASSSQFRVNEQFF.

The chain recombines TRBV18 with TRBJ2-5. This CDR3 contains 14 residues. Germline values: CDR1 KGHSH, CDR2 LQKENI. Here the CDR3 reads CASSLGKYQETQYF.

The chain links TRBV25-1 to TRBJ2-7. Germline CDR1 reads MGHDK; CDR2 reads SYGVNS. CDR3 size: 13 residues. The CDR3 protein is CASSVGQDYEQYF.

V gene TRBV3-1 combines with J gene TRBJ2-7; the TCRdb call, TRBD2, lacks DNA for checking. The CDR3 loop spans 16 amino acids. From germline, CDR1 is LGHDT and CDR2 YNNKEL (reference sequence). CDR3 sequence: CASSQGSASGIREQYF.